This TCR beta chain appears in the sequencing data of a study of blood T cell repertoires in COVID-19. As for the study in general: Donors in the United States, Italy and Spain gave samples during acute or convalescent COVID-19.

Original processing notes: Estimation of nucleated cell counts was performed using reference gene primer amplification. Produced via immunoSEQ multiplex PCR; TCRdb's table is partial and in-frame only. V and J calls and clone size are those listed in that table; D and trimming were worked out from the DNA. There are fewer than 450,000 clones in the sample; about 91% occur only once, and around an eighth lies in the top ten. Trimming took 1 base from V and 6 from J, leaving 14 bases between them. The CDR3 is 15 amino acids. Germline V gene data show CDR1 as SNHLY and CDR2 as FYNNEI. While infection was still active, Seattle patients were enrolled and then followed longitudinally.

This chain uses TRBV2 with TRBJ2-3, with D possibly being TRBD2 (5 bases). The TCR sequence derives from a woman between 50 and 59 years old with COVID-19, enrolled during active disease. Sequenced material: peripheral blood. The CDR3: CASSEEEALPDTQYF. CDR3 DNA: TGTGCCAGCAGTGAAGAGGAGGCCCTCCCGGATACGCAGTATTTT.